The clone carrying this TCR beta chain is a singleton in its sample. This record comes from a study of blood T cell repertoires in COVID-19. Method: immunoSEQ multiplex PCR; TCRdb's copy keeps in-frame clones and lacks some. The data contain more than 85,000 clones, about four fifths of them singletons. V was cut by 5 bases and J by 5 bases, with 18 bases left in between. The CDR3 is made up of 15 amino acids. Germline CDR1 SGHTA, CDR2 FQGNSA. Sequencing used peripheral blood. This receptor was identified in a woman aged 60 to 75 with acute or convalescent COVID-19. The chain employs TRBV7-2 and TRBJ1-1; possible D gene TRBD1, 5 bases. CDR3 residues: CASSPRLGEGTEAFF. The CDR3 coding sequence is TGTGCCAGCAGCCCCCGGCTGGGGGAGGGTACTGAAGCTTTCTTT.